This TCR beta chain was obtained from a study of regulatory T cells in long-lasting Graves disease. For TCR beta, libraries came from iRepertoire HTBI primers and Arm-PCR of CDR3 regions. TCRdb re-called the multiplex PCR reads through MiXCR, storing one row per CDR3 protein. The sample lists under 800,000 distinct CDR3 sequences, around 15% occurring once. This sample's time point: newly diagnosed GD, antithyroid drugs for less than 3 months. Extracted PBMC RNA gave rise to the TCR library. Study outcomes and limitations: Persistent cases of Graves' showed reduced TCR diversity relative to newly diagnosed patients. Peripheral blood was the sole material, not thyroid tissue.

CDR1 is SGHTA and CDR2 is FQGNSA in the germline V gene. The CDR3 has 16 amino acids. Trimming left V 1 base short and J 2 bases short, with 13 bases between. This clonotype showed up just a few times. The antigen is not known. The same data also went into a second study, on T cells in Graves' hyperthyroidism and ophthalmopathy. As reported in that work: The primer set for the first-round RT-PCR of the TCR CDR3 was HTBI.

The sample consisted of peripheral blood mononuclear cells (PBMCs), taken at new diagnosis, from a patient treated with antithyroid drugs. The J gene is TRBJ2-3, the V gene TRBV7-2; unclear D gene. This receptor was taken from a woman under 40 with Graves disease. The CDR3 nucleotides read TGTGCCAGCAGCTTAGAGGGCGACGGACCCACAGATACGCAGTATTTT. This encodes CASSLEGDGPTDTQYF.